This T cell receptor beta chain was documented in a study of OX40 agonist ivuxolimab in advanced cancers. Study as a whole: Partial responses, seen in three patients, involved one hepatocellular carcinoma and two cutaneous melanomas.

Study outcomes and limitations: Which antigen the expanded peripheral T cells recognized is unknown.

Measured with immunoSEQ multiplex PCR; TCRdb has only the in-frame clones, and not every one. The repertoire includes tens of thousands of clones, approximately 90% of them detected once, and 15% to 20% sits in the top ten. With regard to this clone: Its antigen is unknown.

Germline V gene data show CDR1 as SGHAT and CDR2 as FQNNGV. The CDR3 is 11 amino acids. Trimming cost V 3 bases and J 4 bases, with 3 bases left between them. The V and J genes are TRBV11-2 and TRBJ2-5; D not certain. Specimen: CD4+ or CD8+ T cells sorted from blood, collected in a trial of the OX40 agonist ivuxolimab. This receptor was obtained from an adult with an advanced solid tumor such as melanoma, head and neck, liver or kidney cancer. This chain's CDR3 is CASSLGETQYF. DNA for the CDR3: TGTGCCAGCAGCTTGGGAGAGACCCAGTACTTC.